This TCR beta chain was obtained from a study of tumor and adjacent non-tumor tissue in lung cancer. Study-level information: There were 11 to 13 adenocarcinoma, 2 squamous cell carcinoma and 1 small cell lung cancer cases. The patients, roughly 9 men and about five women, were roughly 31 to 85 with stage I to III disease.

This sample's RNA came from whole unsorted tissue. Distant lung tissue was collected more than 3 cm away from the tumor edge. Overall study findings and caveats: Compared with tumor, normal lung showed significantly lower TCR diversity. Higher tumor TCR diversity was associated with shorter survival.

To note about this clonotype: Its antigen is not identified. This may come from a read error, since a much larger clone is one base off.

A modified ARM-PCR protocol with three rounds of nested PCR amplified TCRbeta. MiXCR was run by TCRdb on the multiplex PCR reads, yielding one entry per CDR3 protein. The sample carries 98,000 or so distinct CDR3 sequences, 80% recorded once. This clonotype was obtained from a man in his sixties with small cell lung cancer. What was sequenced was distant non-tumor lung tissue.

CDR3 in amino acids: CAISLTGGYNEQFF. DNA for the CDR3: TGTGCCATCAGCTTGACCGGAGGGTACAATGAGCAGTTCTTC. The chain is built from TRBV11-3 and TRBJ2-1; possible D gene TRBD2, 6 bases. Germline-derived CDR1 and CDR2 are SGHNT and YENEEA. This CDR3 is 14 amino acids long.